Listed here are 5 T cell receptor beta chains from one sample, sequenced in a study of blood T cells in healthy people across ages. Through a sample-barcoded 5' primer and a J-beta primer mix, a second PCR was run for roughly 6 to 12 cycles. In TCRdb, the 5' RACE reads were re-called with MiXCR into one record per CDR3 protein. The data show hundreds of thousands of distinct CDR3 sequences, 20% to 30% seen once. The sample was also reused in another study, on T cells of mothers and their children.

Source material: blood. The receptors here all came from a boy between 10 and 17 years old in good health.

The table lists this clonotype with a few counts. The chain employs TRBV7-2 and TRBJ2-1; D is uncertain. This CDR3 contains 17 residues. The V gene lost 1 base and the J gene lost 7 bases, with 20 bases spanning the gap. From germline, CDR1 is SGHTA and CDR2 FQGNSA. The CDR3 DNA is TGTGCCAGCAGCTTAGAAGTCGGAGTGACGGATCGGAATGAGCAGTTCTTC. Translation gives CASSLEVGVTDRNEQFF.

This clonotype came up a few times. This chain connects TRBV9 to TRBJ2-1; a weak D match, TRBD1 (5 bases). There are 13 residues in the CDR3. Germline loops: CDR1 SGDLS, CDR2 YYNGEE. V shed 2 bases and J shed 8 bases, with 11 bases lying between them. The CDR3 here is CASSVRQGHEQFF. CDR3 bases: TGTGCCAGCAGCGTCAGGCAGGGCCATGAGCAGTTCTTC.

This clonotype was counted between two and nine times. The rearrangement uses TRBV13 and TRBJ2-7; the match to TRBD2 covers 7 bases. Trimming cost V 4 bases and J 1 base; bases outside gene matches: 10. Germline V gene data show CDR1 as PRHDT and CDR2 as FYEKMQ (reference sequence). The CDR3 contains 16 residues. CDR3 sequence (DNA): TGTGCCAGCAGCTCGATTCGACTAGCAAGGTCCTACGAGCAGTACTTC. Protein sequence: CASSSIRLARSYEQYF.

Note on this clonotype: Germline is not matched at one junction end, which may reflect a read error. V and J are TRBV20-1 and TRBJ1-1, with 8 bases identical to TRBD1. This CDR3 contains 17 residues. Germline lookup yields CDR1 DFQATT and CDR2 SNEGSKA (reference sequence). The CDR3 DNA reads as TGCAGTGCTAGAGATCCCCGGACAGGGTCCATCGACACTGAAGCCTTCTTT. It is translated as CSARDPRTGSIDTEAFF.

V is TRBV12-3 or TRBV12-4 and J is TRBJ2-5; the match to TRBD2 covers 10 bases. V lost 7 bases to trimming and J lost 7 bases; unmatched junction nucleotides: 15. The CDR3 covers 16 residues. The CDR3 is CASTTGLAAEVGTQYF. The CDR3 nucleotides read TGTGCCAGCACCACCGGACTAGCGGCTGAGGTGGGGACCCAGTACTTC.